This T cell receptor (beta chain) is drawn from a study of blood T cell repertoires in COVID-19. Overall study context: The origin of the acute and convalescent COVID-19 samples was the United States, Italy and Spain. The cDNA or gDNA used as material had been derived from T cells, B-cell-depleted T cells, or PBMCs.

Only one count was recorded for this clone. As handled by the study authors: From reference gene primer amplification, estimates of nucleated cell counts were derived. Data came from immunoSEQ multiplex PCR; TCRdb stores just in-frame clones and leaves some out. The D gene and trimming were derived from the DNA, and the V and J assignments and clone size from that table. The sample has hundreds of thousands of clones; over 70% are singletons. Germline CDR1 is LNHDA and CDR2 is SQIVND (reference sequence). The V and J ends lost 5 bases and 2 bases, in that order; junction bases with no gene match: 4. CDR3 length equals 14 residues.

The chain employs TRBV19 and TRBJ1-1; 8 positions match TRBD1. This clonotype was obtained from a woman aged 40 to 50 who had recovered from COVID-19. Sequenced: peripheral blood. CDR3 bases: TGTGCCAGTAGTGGGACAGGCCTAAACACTGAAGCTTTCTTT. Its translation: CASSGTGLNTEAFF.